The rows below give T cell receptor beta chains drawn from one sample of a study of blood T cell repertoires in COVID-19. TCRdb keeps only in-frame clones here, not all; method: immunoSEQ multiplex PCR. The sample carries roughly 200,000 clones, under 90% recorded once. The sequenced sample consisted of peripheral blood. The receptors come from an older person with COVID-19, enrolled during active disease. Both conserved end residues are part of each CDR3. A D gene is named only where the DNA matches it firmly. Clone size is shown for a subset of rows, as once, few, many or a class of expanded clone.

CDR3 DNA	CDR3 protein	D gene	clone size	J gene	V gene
TGTGCCAGCAGTCCTCGCGGGACGAACACCATATATTTT	CASSPRGTNTIYF	.	.	TRBJ1-3	TRBV6-5
TGTGCCAGCAGCGTAGGAGGCGGGAGGGACGAGCAGTACTTC	CASSVGGGRDEQYF	TRBD2	medium-sized	TRBJ2-7	TRBV9
TGTGCCAGCAGCTTAGCTGGTACGGGTTCAAGCGAGCAGTACTTC	CASSLAGTGSSEQYF	.	.	TRBJ2-7	TRBV7-2
TGTGCCGCAGGAGAATCCGGGACAGATAATGAAAAACTGTTTTTT	CAAGESGTDNEKLFF	TRBD1	few	TRBJ1-4	TRBV2
TGTGCCAGTGGCAGGGGGCAGGAGACCCAGTACTTC	CASGRGQETQYF	TRBD1	.	TRBJ2-5	TRBV19
TGTGCCAGCAGTGACACGGGACAGGGGGCCGCAAATGAGCAGTTCTTC	CASSDTGQGAANEQFF	TRBD1	once	TRBJ2-1	TRBV6-4
TGTGCCAGCAGCTTACCGGGAGAGGATGGCTACACCTTC	CASSLPGEDGYTF	.	.	TRBJ1-2	TRBV5-4
TGTGCCAGCAGTTACTTGGGGGGGAACACCGGGGAGCTGTTTTTT	CASSYLGGNTGELFF	.	.	TRBJ2-2	TRBV6-5
TGTGCCAGCAGCCCCAGACAGGGGGCGCTTTCTGAGCAGTTCTTC	CASSPRQGALSEQFF	TRBD1	.	TRBJ2-1	TRBV7-3
TGTGCCAGCTCACCACCGACAGGGGGTAATACTGAAGCTTTCTTT	CASSPPTGGNTEAFF	TRBD1	.	TRBJ1-1	TRBV18
TGCGCCAGCAGCCGGGGACAGGGCTTTAACACCGGGGAGCTGTTTTTT	CASSRGQGFNTGELFF	TRBD1	.	TRBJ2-2	TRBV5-1
TGTGCCACCAGCATATCAGGGGTGGCAGGAAACACCATATATTTT	CATSISGVAGNTIYF	.	.	TRBJ1-3	TRBV15
TGTGCCAGCACCGATCAGGAGACCCAGTACTTC	CASTDQETQYF	.	.	TRBJ2-5	TRBV28
TGCGCCAGCAGCCACGACAGGGGAAGCTCCTACAATGAGCAGTTCTTC	CASSHDRGSSYNEQFF	TRBD1	once	TRBJ2-1	TRBV4-3
TGTGCCACCGGACCCGGGACAGGGGCCTACGAGCAGTACTTC	CATGPGTGAYEQYF	TRBD1	.	TRBJ2-7	TRBV27
TGTGCCAGCAGCACGGGACTAGCGGGATCCAATGAGCAGTTCTTC	CASSTGLAGSNEQFF	TRBD2	.	TRBJ2-1	TRBV7-2
TGTGCCAGCAGCTTAGATAACGACAGGAACACTGAAGCTTTCTTT	CASSLDNDRNTEAFF	.	.	TRBJ1-1	TRBV7-2
TGTGCCACCAGTGACCGGGACAGGTACGCGTACCCGCAGTATTTT	CATSDRDRYAYPQYF	TRBD1	.	TRBJ2-3	TRBV24-1
TGTGCCAGCACGGTAGCGGGGACTAACACCGGGGAGCTGTTTTTT	CASTVAGTNTGELFF	TRBD2	once	TRBJ2-2	TRBV6-5
TGTGCCAGTAGTACGGGGACAGAAATCAATGAAAAACTGTTTTTT	CASSTGTEINEKLFF	TRBD1	.	TRBJ1-4	TRBV19
TGTGCCAGCAGCTTCGCAGGTGGTGAGACCCAGTACTTC	CASSFAGGETQYF	.	few	TRBJ2-5	TRBV7-3
TGTGCCAGCAGCCCTAGTGGGGGACTAGCGGGTTTCTCCTACAATGAGCAGTTCTTC	CASSPSGGLAGFSYNEQFF	TRBD2	.	TRBJ2-1	TRBV9
TGTGCCAGTGGAGGACTGGGCGGATCCTACAATGAGCAGTTCTTC	CASGGLGGSYNEQFF	.	.	TRBJ2-1	TRBV19
TGTGCCAGCAGCCTAACAGGGGGTCAATACGAAAAACTGTTTTTT	CASSLTGGQYEKLFF	TRBD1	few	TRBJ1-4	TRBV9
TGTGCCAGCAGCGTAGGCCCTGCGGAGGAAGAGACCCAGTACTTC	CASSVGPAEEETQYF	.	.	TRBJ2-5	TRBV9
TGTGCCAGCAGTTCCCGGGAATCACCCCTCCACTTT	CASSSRESPLHF	.	.	TRBJ1-6	TRBV28
TGTGCCAGCAGTTACGGAGTCAGCATGAACACTGAAGCTTTCTTT	CASSYGVSMNTEAFF	.	.	TRBJ1-1	TRBV6-5
TGTGCCAGCAGCCTTAGCCGGGACAGGAGATACGAGCAGTACTTC	CASSLSRDRRYEQYF	TRBD1	.	TRBJ2-7	TRBV14
TGTGCCAGCAGCCCCGGACAGCCGAATTCACCCCTCCACTTT	CASSPGQPNSPLHF	.	.	TRBJ1-6	TRBV5-4
TGTGCCAGCAGCGCCCTATGGAACACTGAAGCTTTCTTT	CASSALWNTEAFF	.	.	TRBJ1-1	TRBV7-2
.	CASFSGQGADTIYF	.	.	TRBJ1-3	TRBV28
TGCGCCAGCAGCTCAAGTAATAGCGGGGGCTCCTACGAGCAGTACTTC	CASSSSNSGGSYEQYF	TRBD2	.	TRBJ2-7	TRBV5-1
TGTGCCAGCAGCCGCAGCGAAGACAGGGGGGTTGGCGAGCAGTACTTC	CASSRSEDRGVGEQYF	TRBD1	.	TRBJ2-7	TRBV14
TGTGCCAGCAGGGGCGACAGGGGGCACACTGAAGCTTTCTTT	CASRGDRGHTEAFF	TRBD1	.	TRBJ1-1	TRBV28
TGCGCCAGCAGCTTGGCACTAGCGGGAGGGATTACCAGCACAGATACGCAGTATTTT	CASSLALAGGITSTDTQYF	TRBD2	.	TRBJ2-3	TRBV5-1
TGTGCCAGCAGCGGACAGCTACCAACGGGCTACACCTTC	CASSGQLPTGYTF	.	.	TRBJ1-2	TRBV6-5
TGTGCCAGCTCACTTTCCGGAGGACAGGGTTATTCACCCCTCCACTTT	CASSLSGGQGYSPLHF	TRBD1	.	TRBJ1-6	TRBV18
TGTGCCAGCAGCCACCGGGACTATGGCTACACCTTC	CASSHRDYGYTF	.	many	TRBJ1-2	TRBV3-1/TRBV3-2